These 29 T cell receptor beta chains came from one sample sequenced in a study of T cell responses to AZD1222 COVID-19 vaccine. Data came from immunoSEQ multiplex PCR; TCRdb stores just in-frame clones and leaves some out. This sample has around 120,000 clones, with about 92% found just once. The material sequenced was peripheral blood, taken on day 0 of AZD1222 vaccination. These receptors originate from an adult in good health.

The chain carries TRBV7-7 and TRBJ2-5; D remains ambiguous. The CDR3 has 16 amino acids. Looked up from germline, CDR1 is SSHAT and CDR2 is FNYEAQ (reference sequence). Trimming shortened V by 1 base and J by 2 bases, and 14 bases separated the two germline ends. The CDR3 DNA reads TGTGCCAGCAGCTTAGGGGCCCAGGAATGGCAAGAGACCCAGTACTTC. It encodes CASSLGAQEWQETQYF.

This sequence joins TRBV2 and TRBJ2-7; tentatively, D is TRBD1 (5 bases). Trimming removed 6 bases at V and 1 base at J, with 19 bases between. The CDR3 spans 16 residues. CDR1 SNHLY and CDR2 FYNNEI come from the germline V gene. DNA for the CDR3: TGTGCCAGCAGGACCTTCGACGTGACAGTTTCCTACGAGCAGTACTTC. This sequence encodes CASRTFDVTVSYEQYF.

The V gene is TRBV4-1, the J gene TRBJ2-7; 9 bases map to TRBD1. The junction had 7 bases not matched to a gene; V was cut back by 2 bases and J by 2 bases. Germline V gene data show CDR1 as MGHRA and CDR2 as YSYEKL. The CDR3 covers 16 residues. The CDR3 sequence: CASSQPGQGRTYEQYF. The CDR3 nucleotides read TGCGCCAGCAGCCAACCAGGACAGGGGAGGACCTACGAGCAGTACTTC.

The chain is built from TRBV6-2 or TRBV6-3 and TRBJ2-7; D is uncertain. Trimming took off 0 bases at V and 3 bases at J, with 6 bases between the two ends. CDR3 length equals 13 residues. Looked up from germline, CDR1 is MNHEY and CDR2 is SVGEGT. CDR3 loop: CASSYSGVYEQYF. In nucleotides, the CDR3 is TGTGCCAGCAGTTACTCGGGCGTCTACGAGCAGTACTTC.

The rearrangement links TRBV30 to TRBJ1-2, with D possibly matching TRBD1 (6 bases). The germline gives CDR1 GTSNPN, CDR2 SVGIG (reference sequence). Deletions cut 5 bases from V and 1 base from J, with 8 bases between. The length of the CDR3 is 12 residues. CDR3 in DNA: TGTGCCTGGTTCAGGGGTAACTATGGCTACACCTTC. It yields the protein CAWFRGNYGYTF.

The V gene is TRBV29-1, the J gene TRBJ1-3, with a possible D match to TRBD1 (6 bases). The CDR3 is made up of 14 amino acids. Trimming took 7 bases from V and 0 from J, leaving 13 bases between them. Per germline, CDR1 SQVTM and CDR2 ANQGSEA. CDR3 sequence: CSAQGPFSGNTIYF. CDR3 DNA: TGCAGCGCTCAGGGGCCCTTCTCTGGAAACACCATATATTTT. The full variable domain, with the rest looked up from reference TRBV29-1 and TRBJ1-3, is SAVISQKPSRDICQRGTSLTIQCQVDSQVTMMFWYRQQPGQSLTLIATANQGSEATYESGFVIDKFPISRPNLTFSTLTVSNMSPEDSSIYLCSAQGPFSGNTIYFGEGSWLTVV.

V gene TRBV7-6 combines with J gene TRBJ2-1; TRBD1 matches 10 bases. Germline V gene sequence: CDR1 SGHVS, CDR2 FNYEAQ. Losses at the gene ends were 5 bases for V and 9 bases for J; bases not matched to a gene: 10. The CDR3 loop spans 15 amino acids. For the CDR3, the DNA is TGTGCCAGCAGCCCCCCGGGGACAGGGGTTGGTGAGCAGTTCTTC. Its protein is CASSPPGTGVGEQFF.

The chain carries TRBV28 and TRBJ1-2; the D is unclear. V lost 5 bases to trimming and J lost 7 bases, with 20 bases between them. Germline assignment: CDR1 MDHEN and CDR2 SYDVKM. CDR3 length equals 15 residues. CDR3 sequence reads: CASSGPGLGNSGYTF. For the CDR3, the DNA is TGTGCCAGCAGTGGCCCGGGTCTCGGTAATTCTGGCTACACCTTC.

This chain connects TRBV7-9 to TRBJ2-1, with 9 bases fitting TRBD2. The CDR3 extends over 15 amino acids. Germline trimming cut 5 bases from V and 12 bases from J; bases unmatched to any gene: 14. Germline lookup yields CDR1 SEHNR and CDR2 FQNEAQ (reference sequence). Here the CDR3 reads CASSPQDDSGRGQFF. The CDR3 coding sequence is TGTGCCAGCAGCCCGCAGGATGATAGCGGGAGAGGGCAGTTCTTC.

The V call is TRBV10-3, the J call TRBJ2-3; TRBD1 matches at 7 bases. V lost 6 bases to trimming and J lost 5 bases; unmatched junction nucleotides: 14. The CDR3 totals 16 residues. The germline gives CDR1 ENHRY, CDR2 SYGVKD. DNA of the CDR3: TGTGCCATCAGCATAATTGAGACAGGGAAGGGAGATACGCAGTATTTT. Residues: CAISIIETGKGDTQYF.

This clone is a singleton in its sample. The chain has TRBV7-9 and TRBJ2-2; possibly TRBD1 or TRBD2 for D (5 bases each). CDR1 is SEHNR, CDR2 FQNEAQ, per germline (reference sequence). Trimming left V 1 base short and J 12 bases short, with 9 bases between. This CDR3 comprises 12 residues. CDR3 sequence (DNA): TGTGCCAGCAGCTTAGAACGGGGACAGCTGTTTTTT. Translated, it gives CASSLERGQLFF.

This clone was seen only once. The J gene is TRBJ1-2, the V gene TRBV12-3 or TRBV12-4, with D uncertain. This CDR3 contains 12 residues. Trimming left V 4 bases short and J 7 bases short, with 10 bases between. CDR3 coding DNA: TGTGCCAGCAGTTGGACCGGGTCTGGCTACACCTTC. The encoded protein is CASSWTGSGYTF.

The gene calls are TRBV3-1 (or the pseudogene TRBV3-2) and TRBJ1-1; possibly TRBD1 for D (5 bases). V lost 4 bases and J 8 bases, leaving 14 bases between the germline ends. The germline CDR1 and CDR2 sequences are LGHDT and YNNKEL (reference sequence). This CDR3 region has 13 residues. In nucleotides, the CDR3 is TGTGCCAGCAGCCGGGGGGACGGGCGAGAAGCTTTCTTT. As protein: CASSRGDGREAFF.

The genes are TRBV6-1 and TRBJ2-1, with no clear D. V was clipped by 2 bases and J by 0 bases, with 11 bases between them. Germline CDR1 reads MNHNS; CDR2 reads SASEGT. This CDR3 comprises 16 residues. CDR3 bases: TGTGCCAGCAGTGAATGGAAAGGGTTCTCCTACAATGAGCAGTTCTTC. This encodes CASSEWKGFSYNEQFF.

The chain joins TRBV28 to TRBJ1-1, with a possible D match to TRBD1 (6 bases). The CDR3 length is 15 residues. The germline V and J ends were trimmed by 1 base and 1 base, with 10 bases remaining between them. In germline, CDR1 is MDHEN, CDR2 SYDVKM. DNA of the CDR3: TGTGCCAGCAGTTTATCCCAGGGGTGGAACACTGAAGCTTTCTTT. This translates into CASSLSQGWNTEAFF.

The chain links TRBV4-1 to TRBJ1-6, with 7 nucleotides matching TRBD1. The CDR3 runs 17 residues. CDR1 is MGHRA and CDR2 is YSYEKL in the germline V gene. The J segment lost 5 bases and the V segment lost 2 bases, leaving 9 bases of the junction unmatched. CDR3 region: CASSQRSLQGNNSPLHF. The CDR3 coding sequence is TGCGCCAGCAGCCAAAGAAGTTTACAGGGGAATAATTCACCCCTCCACTTT.

The CDR3 spells CASSQWNGGDEAFF. The DNA of the CDR3 is TGCGCCAGCAGCCAGTGGAACGGAGGGGATGAAGCTTTCTTT. This chain uses TRBV4-3 with TRBJ1-1; weak D call: TRBD1 (5 bases). CDR1 and CDR2 from the germline V gene are LGHNA and YSLEER. The CDR3 runs to 14 residues. V lost 3 bases, J lost 7 bases, and 15 bases lay in between.

CDR3 loop: CASSGGAPDTQYF. The CDR3 nucleotides are TGTGCCAGTAGCGGGGGGGCCCCAGATACGCAGTATTTT. The chain couples TRBV19 to TRBJ2-3; 8 nucleotides match TRBD2. The J segment lost 4 bases and the V segment lost 6 bases, leaving 3 bases of the junction unmatched. The CDR3 runs 13 residues. In germline, CDR1 is LNHDA, CDR2 SQIVND (reference sequence).

V and J are TRBV27 and TRBJ2-7; TRBD2 agrees at 7 bases. Per the germline V gene, CDR1 is MNHEY and CDR2 is SMNVEV (reference sequence). V dropped 6 bases and J dropped 2; count of bases not matched to a gene: 7. The CDR3 has 14 amino acids. The CDR3: CASSQLASPYEQYF. The CDR3 DNA reads as TGTGCCAGCAGCCAACTAGCGAGCCCCTACGAGCAGTACTTC.

The V gene is TRBV30, the J gene TRBJ1-2, with a possible D match to TRBD1 (5 bases). V lost 4 bases and J 4 bases, leaving 19 bases between the germline ends. Per the germline V gene, CDR1 is GTSNPN and CDR2 is SVGIG (reference sequence). This CDR3 has 15 amino acids. The CDR3 loop reads CAWTQGLPGPYGYTF. In nucleotides, the CDR3 is TGTGCCTGGACCCAGGGACTCCCGGGCCCCTATGGCTACACCTTC.

The V gene is TRBV5-6, the J gene TRBJ2-3; D may match TRBD1 or TRBD2 (5 bases each). CDR1 is SGHDT and CDR2 is YYEEEE in the germline V gene. This CDR3 is 16 amino acids long. The V gene lost 0 bases and the J gene lost 2 bases, with 13 bases spanning the gap. The CDR3, as DNA: TGTGCCAGCAGCTTGGCGCTAGCTGGGGCCACAGATACGCAGTATTTT. It is translated as CASSLALAGATDTQYF.

The chain couples TRBV24-1 to TRBJ1-6; the D gene is possibly TRBD1 (6 bases). Germline CDR1 KGHDR, CDR2 SFDVKD. Trimming stripped 3 bases from V and 8 bases from J, with 19 bases between. This CDR3 spans 17 amino acids. CDR3 amino acids: CATSDKGGRFDHSPLHF. CDR3 nucleotides: TGTGCCACCAGTGATAAGGGGGGACGGTTTGACCATTCACCCCTCCACTTT.

The chain links TRBV13 to TRBJ1-1; 8 bases align to TRBD1. V lost 4 bases to trimming and J lost 5 bases; unmatched junction nucleotides: 6. This CDR3 has 14 residues. Germline V lookup: CDR1 PRHDT, CDR2 FYEKMQ (reference sequence). CDR3 amino acids: CASSSGQGLTEAFF. For the CDR3, the DNA is TGTGCCAGCAGCTCAGGACAGGGTTTAACTGAAGCTTTCTTT.

This chain connects TRBV3-1 (or the pseudogene TRBV3-2) to TRBJ2-7, with TRBD1 as a possible D gene (6 bases). V shed 0 bases and J shed 0 bases, with 15 bases lying between them. The CDR3 has 17 residues. The germline V gene has CDR1 LGHDT and CDR2 YNNKEL (reference sequence). The DNA for the CDR3 is TGTGCCAGCAGCCAAGAGTTCAGGGGATGGGGCTCCTACGAGCAGTACTTC. Protein product: CASSQEFRGWGSYEQYF.

This clone was recorded once. This chain connects TRBV7-2 to TRBJ2-7; 7 positions match TRBD1. CDR1 SGHTA and CDR2 FQGNSA come from the germline V gene. The length of the CDR3 is 14 residues. V trimming: 7 bases; J trimming: 0 bases; junction bases outside the gene matches: 6. CDR3 amino acids: CASKTGQSSYEQYF. The DNA for the CDR3 is TGTGCCAGCAAAACGGGACAGAGCTCCTACGAGCAGTACTTC.

The rearrangement uses TRBV7-2 and TRBJ1-2; possible D gene TRBD1, 5 bases. Germline CDR1 reads SGHTA; CDR2 reads FQGNSA. The length of the CDR3 is 16 residues. V lost 1 base to trimming and J lost 5 bases, with 17 bases between them. DNA for the CDR3: TGTGCCAGCAGCTTAGTAGCAGGAGGTGGGGCGTATGGCTACACCTTC. Translation: CASSLVAGGGAYGYTF. The full variable domain, rest sourced from reference TRBV7-2 and TRBJ1-2, is GAGVSQSPSNKVTEKGKDVELRCDPISGHTALYWYRQSLGQGLEFLIYFQGNSAPDKSGLPSDRFSAERTGGSVSTLTIQRTQQEDSAVYLCASSLVAGGGAYGYTFGSGTRLTVV.

The chain joins TRBV6-6 to TRBJ1-4; D might be TRBD1 (6 bases). Trimming shortened V by 0 bases and J by 8 bases, and 10 bases separated the two germline ends. The V gene's germline CDR1 is MNHNY and CDR2 SVGAGI (reference sequence). The CDR3 runs 14 residues. CDR3 DNA sequence: TGTGCCAGCAGTTACTCCGTAAGGGGGGAAAAACTGTTTTTT. Translating gives CASSYSVRGEKLFF.

This sequence joins TRBV9 and TRBJ2-1, with 9 positions matching TRBD2. Germline trimming cut 4 bases from V and 7 bases from J; bases unmatched to any gene: 3. The CDR3 covers 13 residues. Germline assignment: CDR1 SGDLS and CDR2 YYNGEE. Written as DNA, the CDR3 is TGTGCCAGCAGCCGGACTAGCGCTAATGAGCAGTTCTTC. Its translation is CASSRTSANEQFF. Combining the CDR3 with reference TRBV9 and TRBJ2-1 gives the whole variable domain DSGVTQTPKHLITATGQRVTLRCSPRSGDLSVYWYQQSLDQGLQFLIQYYNGEERAKGNILERFSAQQFPDLHSELNLSSLELGDSALYFCASSRTSANEQFFGPGTRLTVL.

The V gene is TRBV7-8, the J gene TRBJ1-5; D possibly corresponds to TRBD1 (6 bases). The CDR3 has 15 residues. Trimming removed 1 base from V and 7 bases from J, with 14 bases in between. Germline assignment: CDR1 SGHVS and CDR2 FQNEAQ. The CDR3 nucleotides are TGTGCCAGCAGCTTAGAAACAGGGATCGGGCAGCCCCAGCATTTT. Its translation is CASSLETGIGQPQHF.